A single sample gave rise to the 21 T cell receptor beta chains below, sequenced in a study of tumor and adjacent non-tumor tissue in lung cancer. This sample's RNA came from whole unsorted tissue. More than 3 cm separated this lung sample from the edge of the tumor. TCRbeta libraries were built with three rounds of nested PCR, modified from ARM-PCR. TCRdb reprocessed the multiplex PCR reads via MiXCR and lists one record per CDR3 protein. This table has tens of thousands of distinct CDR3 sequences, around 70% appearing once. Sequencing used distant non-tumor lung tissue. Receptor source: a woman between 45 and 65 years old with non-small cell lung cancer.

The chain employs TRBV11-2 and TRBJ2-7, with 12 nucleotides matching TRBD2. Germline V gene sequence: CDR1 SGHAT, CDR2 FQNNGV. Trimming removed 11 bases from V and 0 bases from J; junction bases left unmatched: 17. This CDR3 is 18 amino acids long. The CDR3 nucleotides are TGTGCCGGCAACTTAGCCCCACTAGCGGGAGGTAACTCCTACGAGCAGTACTTC. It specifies CAGNLAPLAGGNSYEQYF.

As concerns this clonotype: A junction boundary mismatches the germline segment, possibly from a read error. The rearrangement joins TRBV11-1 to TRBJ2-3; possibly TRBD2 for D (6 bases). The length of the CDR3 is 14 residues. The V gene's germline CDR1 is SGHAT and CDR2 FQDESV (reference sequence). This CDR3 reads CASSIAVGPDMQYF. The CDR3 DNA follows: TGTGCCAGCAGCATAGCGGTGGGCCCAGATATGCAGTATTTT.

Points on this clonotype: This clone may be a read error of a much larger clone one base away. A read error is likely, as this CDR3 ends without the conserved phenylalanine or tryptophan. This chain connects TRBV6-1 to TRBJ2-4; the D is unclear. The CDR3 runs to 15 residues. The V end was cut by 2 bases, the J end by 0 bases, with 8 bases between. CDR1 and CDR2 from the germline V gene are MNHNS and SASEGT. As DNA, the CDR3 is TGTGCCAGCAGTGAACACGTACTAGCCAAAAACATTCAGTACTCC. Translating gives CASSEHVLAKNIQYS.

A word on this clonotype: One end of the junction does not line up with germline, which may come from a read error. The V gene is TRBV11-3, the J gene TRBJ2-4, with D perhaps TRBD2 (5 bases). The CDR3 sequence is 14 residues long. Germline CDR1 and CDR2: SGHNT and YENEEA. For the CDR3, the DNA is TGTACCAGCAGCTCGGTGACTAATCTGGACATTCAGTACTTC. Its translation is CTSSSVTNLDIQYF.

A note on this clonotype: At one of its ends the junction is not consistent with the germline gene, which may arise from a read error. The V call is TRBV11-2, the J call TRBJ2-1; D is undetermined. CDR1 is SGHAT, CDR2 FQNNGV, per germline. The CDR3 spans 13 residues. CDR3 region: CASSLGRSPEQFF. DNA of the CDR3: TGTGCCAGCAGCTTAGGAAGGTCACCTGAGCAATTCTTC.

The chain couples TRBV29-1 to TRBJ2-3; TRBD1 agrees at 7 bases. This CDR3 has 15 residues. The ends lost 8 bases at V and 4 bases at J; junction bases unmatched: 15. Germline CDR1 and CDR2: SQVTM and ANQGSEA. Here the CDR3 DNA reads TGCAGCACCCGAATGTCAAACAGGGGCGCAGATACGCAGTATTTT. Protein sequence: CSTRMSNRGADTQYF.

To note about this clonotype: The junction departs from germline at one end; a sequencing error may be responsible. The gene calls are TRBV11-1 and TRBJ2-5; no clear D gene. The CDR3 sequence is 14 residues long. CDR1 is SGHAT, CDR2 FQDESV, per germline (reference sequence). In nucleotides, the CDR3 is TGTGCTAGCAGCTTATTAGGAGACCAAGAGACCCAGTACTTC. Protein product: CASSLLGDQETQYF.

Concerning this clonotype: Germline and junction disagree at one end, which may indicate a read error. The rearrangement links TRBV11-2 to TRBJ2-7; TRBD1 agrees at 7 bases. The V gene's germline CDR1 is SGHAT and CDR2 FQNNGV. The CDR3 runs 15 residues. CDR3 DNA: TGTGCCAGCAGCTTAGGGACAGGAGTTACCTACGAGCAGTACTTT. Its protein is CASSLGTGVTYEQYF.

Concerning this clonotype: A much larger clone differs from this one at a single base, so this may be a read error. In DNA form, the CDR3 reads TGCGCCAGCAACTTACCGGGACAAATTAATTCACCCCTCCACTTT. Translation: CASNLPGQINSPLHF. The chain is built from TRBV5-1 and TRBJ1-6; D might be TRBD1 (6 bases). The CDR3 loop spans 15 amino acids. Trimming took 6 bases from V and 6 from J, leaving 16 bases between them. The germline gives CDR1 SGHRS, CDR2 YFSETQ.

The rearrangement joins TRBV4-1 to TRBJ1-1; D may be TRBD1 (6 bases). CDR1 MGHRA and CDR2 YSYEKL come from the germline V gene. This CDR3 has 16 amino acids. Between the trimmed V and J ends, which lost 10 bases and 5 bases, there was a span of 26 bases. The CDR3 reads CAIIQDLYRVGTEAFF. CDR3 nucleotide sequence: TGCGCCATCATCCAAGATCTCTACAGGGTCGGGACTGAAGCTTTCTTT.

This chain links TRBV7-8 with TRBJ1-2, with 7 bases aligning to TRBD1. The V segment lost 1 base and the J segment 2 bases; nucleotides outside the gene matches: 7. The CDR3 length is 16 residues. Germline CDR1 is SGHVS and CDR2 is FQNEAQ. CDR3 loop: CASSLGLTGDNYGYTF. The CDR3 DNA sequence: TGTGCCAGCAGCTTAGGCCTTACAGGGGACAACTATGGCTACACCTTC.

The CDR3 sequence: CASSHRGDTSGNTIYF. Here the CDR3 DNA reads TGCGCCAGCAGTCATAGGGGGGATACCTCTGGAAACACCATATATTTT. This chain connects TRBV4-1 to TRBJ1-3; a possible D gene is TRBD1 (6 bases). The V gene's germline CDR1 is MGHRA and CDR2 YSYEKL. This CDR3 comprises 16 residues. V dropped 6 bases and J dropped 0 bases, with 15 bases sitting between them.

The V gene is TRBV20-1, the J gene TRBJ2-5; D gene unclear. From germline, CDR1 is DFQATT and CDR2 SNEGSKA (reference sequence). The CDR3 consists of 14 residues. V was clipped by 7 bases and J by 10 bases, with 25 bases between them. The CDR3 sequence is CSVQYQVIQVIQYF. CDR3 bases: TGCAGTGTCCAGTACCAAGTGATCCAAGTGATCCAGTACTTC.

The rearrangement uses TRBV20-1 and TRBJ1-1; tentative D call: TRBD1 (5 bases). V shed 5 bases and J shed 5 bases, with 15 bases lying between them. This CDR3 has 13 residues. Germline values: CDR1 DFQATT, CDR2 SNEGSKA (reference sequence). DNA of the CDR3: TGCAGTGCTTCAACAAGGAGGGGTACTGAAGCTTTCTTT. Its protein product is CSASTRRGTEAFF.

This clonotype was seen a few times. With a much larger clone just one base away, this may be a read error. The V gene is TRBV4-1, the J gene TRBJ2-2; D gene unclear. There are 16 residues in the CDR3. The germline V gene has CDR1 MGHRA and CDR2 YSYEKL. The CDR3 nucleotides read TGCGCCACCAGCCAATCCTCCGGGTCCTACACCGGGGAGCTGTTTTTT. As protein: CATSQSSGSYTGELFF.

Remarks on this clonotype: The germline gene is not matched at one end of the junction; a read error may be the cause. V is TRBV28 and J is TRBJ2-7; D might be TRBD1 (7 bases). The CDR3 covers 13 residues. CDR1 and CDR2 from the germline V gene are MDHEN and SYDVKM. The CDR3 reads CVSRTGLYYEQYF. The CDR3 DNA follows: TGTGTCAGCAGGACAGGACTATACTATGAGCAGTACTTC.

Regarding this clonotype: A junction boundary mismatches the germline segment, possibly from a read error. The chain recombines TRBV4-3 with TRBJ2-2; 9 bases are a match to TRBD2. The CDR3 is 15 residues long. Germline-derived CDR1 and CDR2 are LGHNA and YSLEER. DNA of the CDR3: TGCGCCAGCAGCCAAGAGCGCGGGAGAAGCGGGGGGCTGTATTTT. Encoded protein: CASSQERGRSGGLYF.

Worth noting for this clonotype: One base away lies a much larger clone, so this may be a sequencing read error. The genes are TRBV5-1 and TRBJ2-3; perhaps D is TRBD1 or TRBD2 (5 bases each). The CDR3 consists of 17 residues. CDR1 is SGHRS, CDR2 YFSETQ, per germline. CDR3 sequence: CASNLKSGLGDTDTQYF. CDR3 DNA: TGCGCCAGCAACTTGAAATCAGGGTTGGGGGACACAGATACGCAGTATTTT.

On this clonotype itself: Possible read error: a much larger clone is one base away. Here the CDR3 reads CSASYLASDEQFF. In nucleotides, the CDR3 is TGCAGTGCTAGCTATCTAGCTTCCGATGAGCAGTTCTTC. The rearrangement links TRBV20-1 to TRBJ2-1; D possibly corresponds to TRBD2 (5 bases). V was pared by 3 bases and J by 8 bases, with 14 bases between. The germline V gene encodes CDR1 DFQATT and CDR2 SNEGSKA (reference sequence). The CDR3 totals 13 residues.

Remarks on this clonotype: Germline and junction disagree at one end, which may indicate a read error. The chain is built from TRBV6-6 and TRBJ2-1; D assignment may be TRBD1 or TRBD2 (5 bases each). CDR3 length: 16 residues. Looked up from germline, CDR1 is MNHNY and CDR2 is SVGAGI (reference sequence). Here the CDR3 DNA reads TGTGCCAGCGGTTACTCAAGGGTGCCAGGGAGATATGAGCAGTTCTTC. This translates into CASGYSRVPGRYEQFF.

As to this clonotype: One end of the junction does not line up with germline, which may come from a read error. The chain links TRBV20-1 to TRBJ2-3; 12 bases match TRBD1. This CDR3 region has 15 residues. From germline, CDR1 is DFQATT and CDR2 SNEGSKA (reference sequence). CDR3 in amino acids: CSVQSGQGAQDTEYF. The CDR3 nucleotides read TGCAGTGTTCAATCGGGACAGGGGGCGCAAGATACGGAGTATTTT.